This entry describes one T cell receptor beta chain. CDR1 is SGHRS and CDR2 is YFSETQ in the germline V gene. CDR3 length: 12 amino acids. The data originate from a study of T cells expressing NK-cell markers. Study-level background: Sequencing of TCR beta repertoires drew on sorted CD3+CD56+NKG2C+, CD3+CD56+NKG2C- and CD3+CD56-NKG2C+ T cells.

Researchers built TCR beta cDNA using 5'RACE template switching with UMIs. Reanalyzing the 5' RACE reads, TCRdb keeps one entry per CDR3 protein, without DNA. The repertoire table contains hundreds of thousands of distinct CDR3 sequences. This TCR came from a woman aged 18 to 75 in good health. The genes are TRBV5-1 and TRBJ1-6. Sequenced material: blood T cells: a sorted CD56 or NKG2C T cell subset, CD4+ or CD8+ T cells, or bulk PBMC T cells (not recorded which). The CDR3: CASSLSGSPLHF.